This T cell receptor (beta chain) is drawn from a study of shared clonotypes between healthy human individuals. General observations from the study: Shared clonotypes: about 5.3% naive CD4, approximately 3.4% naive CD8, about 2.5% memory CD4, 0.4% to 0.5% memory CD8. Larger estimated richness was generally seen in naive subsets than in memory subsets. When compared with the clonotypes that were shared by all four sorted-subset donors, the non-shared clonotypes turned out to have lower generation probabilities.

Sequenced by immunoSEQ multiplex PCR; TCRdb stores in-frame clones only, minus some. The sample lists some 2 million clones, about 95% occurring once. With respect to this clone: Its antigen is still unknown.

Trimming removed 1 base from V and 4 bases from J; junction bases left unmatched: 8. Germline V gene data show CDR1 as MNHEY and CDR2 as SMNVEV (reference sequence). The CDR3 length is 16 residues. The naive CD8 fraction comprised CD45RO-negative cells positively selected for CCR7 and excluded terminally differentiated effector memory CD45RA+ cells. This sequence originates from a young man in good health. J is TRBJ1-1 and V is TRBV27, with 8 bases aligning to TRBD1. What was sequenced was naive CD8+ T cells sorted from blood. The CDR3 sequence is CASSLFAGGAGTEAFF. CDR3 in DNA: TGTGCCAGCAGTTTATTTGCAGGGGGCGCAGGCACTGAAGCTTTCTTT.